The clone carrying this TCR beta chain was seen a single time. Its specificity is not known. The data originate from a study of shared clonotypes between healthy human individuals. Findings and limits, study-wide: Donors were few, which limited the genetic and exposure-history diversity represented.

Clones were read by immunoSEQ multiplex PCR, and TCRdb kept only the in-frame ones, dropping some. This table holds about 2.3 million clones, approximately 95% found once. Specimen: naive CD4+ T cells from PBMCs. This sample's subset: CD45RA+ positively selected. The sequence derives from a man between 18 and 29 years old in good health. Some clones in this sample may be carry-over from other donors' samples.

The CDR3 sequence is CASSLSTGTQYF. Here the CDR3 DNA reads TGTGCCAGCAGTTTATCAACGGGGACCCAGTACTTC. V gene TRBV28 combines with J gene TRBJ2-5; D not resolved. CDR3 length: 12 residues. V was shortened by 1 base and J by 7 bases, with 7 bases between the two germline ends. Germline CDR1 MDHEN, CDR2 SYDVKM.